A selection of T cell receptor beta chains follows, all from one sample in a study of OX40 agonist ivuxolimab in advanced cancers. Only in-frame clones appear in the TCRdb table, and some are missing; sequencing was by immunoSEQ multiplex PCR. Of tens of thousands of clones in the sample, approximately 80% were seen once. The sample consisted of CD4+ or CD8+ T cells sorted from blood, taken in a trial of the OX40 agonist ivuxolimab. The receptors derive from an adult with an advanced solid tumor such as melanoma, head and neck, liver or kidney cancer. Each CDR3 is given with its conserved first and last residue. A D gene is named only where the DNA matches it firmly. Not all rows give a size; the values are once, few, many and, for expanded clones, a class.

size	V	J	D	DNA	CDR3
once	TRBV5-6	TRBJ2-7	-	TGTGCCAGCAGCTTCTTATCGGGACGGACAGTTGCCGAGCAGTACTTC	CASSFLSGRTVAEQYF
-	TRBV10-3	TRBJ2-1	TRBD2	TGTGCCATCAGTGAGACTAGCGGGAATTACAATGAGCAGTTCTTC	CAISETSGNYNEQFF
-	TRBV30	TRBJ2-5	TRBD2	TGTGCCTGTAAGACTAGCGGGACGTTGGGGGAGACCCAGTACTTC	CACKTSGTLGETQYF
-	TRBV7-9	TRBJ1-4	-	TGTGCCAGCAGCTTCGGCCAGGAGAATGAAAAACTGTTTTTT	CASSFGQENEKLFF
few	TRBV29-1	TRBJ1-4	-	TGCAGCGTGGGTTCAGGGGCGTCTAATGAAAAACTGTTTTTT	CSVGSGASNEKLFF
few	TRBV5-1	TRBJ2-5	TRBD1	TGCGCCAGCAGCGCGGGACAGGGAATCTTAGAGACCCAGTACTTC	CASSAGQGILETQYF
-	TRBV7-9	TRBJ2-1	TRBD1	TGTGCCAGCAGCTTAGGGGCAGGGGGCTATAATGAGCAGTTCTTC	CASSLGAGGYNEQFF
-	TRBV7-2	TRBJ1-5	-	TGTGCCAGCAGCTTTCTCCTGGAAGATCAGCCCCAGCATTTT	CASSFLLEDQPQHF
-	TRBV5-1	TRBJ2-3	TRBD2	TGCGCCAGCAGCTTCGGAGGGAGGGGCACAGATACGCAGTATTTT	CASSFGGRGTDTQYF
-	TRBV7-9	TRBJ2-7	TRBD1	TGTGCCAGCAGCCCGCAGGGGGCTTCCTACGAGCAGTACTTC	CASSPQGASYEQYF
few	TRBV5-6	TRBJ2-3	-	TGTGCCAGCAGCTTGGACACAGATACGCAGTATTTT	CASSLDTDTQYF
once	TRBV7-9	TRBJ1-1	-	TGTGCCAGCAGCTTAGACAGTACATTTGATGCTTTCTTT	CASSLDSTFDAFF
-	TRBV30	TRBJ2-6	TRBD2	TGTGCCTGGAGAACTAGCGGGAGCTCTGGGGCCAACGTCCTGACTTTC	CAWRTSGSSGANVLTF
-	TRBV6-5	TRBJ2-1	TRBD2	TGTGCCAGCAGTTACAGACTAGCGGGAGCCAACAATGAGCAGTTCTTC	CASSYRLAGANNEQFF
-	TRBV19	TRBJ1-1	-	TGTGCCAGTACCCCACTCGACAGGCTGGACACTGAAGCTTTCTTT	CASTPLDRLDTEAFF
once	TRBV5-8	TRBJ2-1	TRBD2	TGTGCCAGCAGCTCTTTAAGGGGTAGCGGGCCCTACAATGAGCAGTTCTTC	CASSSLRGSGPYNEQFF
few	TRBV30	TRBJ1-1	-	TGTGCCTGGAAGATTGGCGGGTACTACACTGAAGCTTTCTTT	CAWKIGGYYTEAFF
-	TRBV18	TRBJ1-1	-	TGTGCCAGCTCATATTCAGGGGTTGATGAAGCTTTCTTT	CASSYSGVDEAFF
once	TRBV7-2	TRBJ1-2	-	TGTGCCAGCAGCCAAGACAGGTTTACTAACTATGGCTACACCTTC	CASSQDRFTNYGYTF
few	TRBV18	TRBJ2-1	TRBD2	TGTGCCAGCTCCCCGGGGGGGCCCTCCTACAATGAGCAGTTCTTC	CASSPGGPSYNEQFF
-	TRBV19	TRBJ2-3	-	TGTGCCAGTCATCCTAGAACTAGCACAGATACGCAGTATTTT	CASHPRTSTDTQYF
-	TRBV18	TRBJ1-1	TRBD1	TGTGCCAGCTCACCACCCAACAGGGGGTCGTGGACTGAAGCTTTCTTT	CASSPPNRGSWTEAFF
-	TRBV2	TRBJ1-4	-	TGTGCCAACCTCTGGGGGCCAGGGGAGAGTGAAAAACTGTTTTTT	CANLWGPGESEKLFF